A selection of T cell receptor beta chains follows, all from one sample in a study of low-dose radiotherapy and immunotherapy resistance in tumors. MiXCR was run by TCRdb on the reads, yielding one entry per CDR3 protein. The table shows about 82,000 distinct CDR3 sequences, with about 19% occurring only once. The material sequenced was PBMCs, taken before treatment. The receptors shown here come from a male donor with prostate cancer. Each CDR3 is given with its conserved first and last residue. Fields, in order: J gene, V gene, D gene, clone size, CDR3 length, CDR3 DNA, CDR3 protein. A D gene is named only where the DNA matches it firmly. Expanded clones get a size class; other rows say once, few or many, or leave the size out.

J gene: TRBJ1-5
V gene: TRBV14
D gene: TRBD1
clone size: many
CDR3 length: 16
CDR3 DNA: TGTGCCAGCAGCCCAGTCCGGGACAGAGGCAATCAGCCCCAGCATTTT
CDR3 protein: CASSPVRDRGNQPQHF

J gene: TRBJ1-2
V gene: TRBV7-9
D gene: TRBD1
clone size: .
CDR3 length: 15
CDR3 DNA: TGTGCCAGCAGCTTGGGGACAGCTACTAACTATGGCTACACCTTC
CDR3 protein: CASSLGTATNYGYTF

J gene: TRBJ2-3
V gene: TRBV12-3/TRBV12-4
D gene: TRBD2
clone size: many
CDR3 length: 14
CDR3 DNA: TGTGCCAGCAGTTTAATAGCGGGAGGTGATACGCAGTATTTT
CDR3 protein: CASSLIAGGDTQYF

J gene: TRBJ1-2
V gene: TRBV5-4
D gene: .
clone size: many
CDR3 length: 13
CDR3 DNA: TGTGCCAGCAGCTTACAGGGTCTCTATGGCTACACCTTC
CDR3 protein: CASSLQGLYGYTF

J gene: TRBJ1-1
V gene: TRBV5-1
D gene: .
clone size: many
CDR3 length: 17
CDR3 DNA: TGCGCCAGCAGCTGGACACTTCTCGGCCCGGGGAACACTGAAGCTTTCTTT
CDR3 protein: CASSWTLLGPGNTEAFF

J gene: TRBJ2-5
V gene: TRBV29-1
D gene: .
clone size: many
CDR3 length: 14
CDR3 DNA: TGCAGCGCCTGCCTCCCGCCGGGGCAAGAGACCCAGTACTTC
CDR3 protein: CSACLPPGQETQYF

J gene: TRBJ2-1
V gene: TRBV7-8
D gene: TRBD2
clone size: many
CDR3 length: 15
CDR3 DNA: TGTGCCAGCAGCTTAGTAGCGGGTACCTACAATGAGCAGTTCTTC
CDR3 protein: CASSLVAGTYNEQFF

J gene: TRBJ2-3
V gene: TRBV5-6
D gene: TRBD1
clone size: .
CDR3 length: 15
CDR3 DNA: TGTGCCAGCAGCTTGGGGGACAGGGCGAGAGATACGCAGTATTTT
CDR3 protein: CASSLGDRARDTQYF

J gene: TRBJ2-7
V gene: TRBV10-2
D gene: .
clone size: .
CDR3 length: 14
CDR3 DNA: TGCGCCAGCAAAAGAGGGGCGGGCTCGTGGGAGCAGTACTTC
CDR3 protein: CASKRGAGSWEQYF

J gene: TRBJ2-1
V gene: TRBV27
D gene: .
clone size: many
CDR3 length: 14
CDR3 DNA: TGTGCCAGCAGTCCAACTTATTCGCACAATGAGCAGTTCTTC
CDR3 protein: CASSPTYSHNEQFF

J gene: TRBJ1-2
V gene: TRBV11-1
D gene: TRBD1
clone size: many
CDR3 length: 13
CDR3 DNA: TGTGCCAGCAGCTACAGGGGGTTCGATGGCTACACCTTC
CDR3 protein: CASSYRGFDGYTF

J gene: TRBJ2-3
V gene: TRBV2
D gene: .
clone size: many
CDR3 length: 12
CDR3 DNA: TGTGCCAGCAGCGCCGGGACTTCTACGCAGTATTTT
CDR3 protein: CASSAGTSTQYF

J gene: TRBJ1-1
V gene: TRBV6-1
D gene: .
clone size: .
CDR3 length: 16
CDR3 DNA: TGTGCCAGCAGGACGGGTTGGCAGGGAAGGAACACTGAAGCTTTCTTT
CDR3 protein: CASRTGWQGRNTEAFF

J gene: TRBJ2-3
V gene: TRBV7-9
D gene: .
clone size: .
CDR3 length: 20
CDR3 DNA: .
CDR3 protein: CASSIYLCSVEAGGTDTQYF

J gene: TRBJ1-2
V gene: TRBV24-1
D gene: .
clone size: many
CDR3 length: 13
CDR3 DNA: TGTGCCACCAGCGAGGACCCTAACTATGGCTACACCTTC
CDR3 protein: CATSEDPNYGYTF

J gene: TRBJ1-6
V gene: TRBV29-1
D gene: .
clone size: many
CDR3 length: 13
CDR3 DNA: TGCAGCGTTGCTCAGTCGGCAGAATCACCCCTCCACTTT
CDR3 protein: CSVAQSAESPLHF

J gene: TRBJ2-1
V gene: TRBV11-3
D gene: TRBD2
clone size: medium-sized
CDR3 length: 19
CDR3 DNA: TGTGCCAGCAGCTTAAGAGGGGCTAGCGGCGTCAGTCGGGAGAATGAGCAGTTCTTC
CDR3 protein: CASSLRGASGVSRENEQFF

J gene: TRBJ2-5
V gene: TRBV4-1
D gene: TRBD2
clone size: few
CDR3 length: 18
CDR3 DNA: TGCGCCAGCAGCCAAGATCGGGGGGGGGAGACCCTGCAAGAGACCCAGTATTTC
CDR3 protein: CASSQDRGGETLQETQYF

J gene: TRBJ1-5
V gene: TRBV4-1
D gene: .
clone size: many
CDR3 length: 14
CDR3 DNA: TGCGCCAGCAGCCATCCCCCGGCGGGGCAGCCCCAGCATTTT
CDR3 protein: CASSHPPAGQPQHF

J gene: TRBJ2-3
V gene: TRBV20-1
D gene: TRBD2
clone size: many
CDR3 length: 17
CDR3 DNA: TGCAGTGCTCGAGGAGCGGGACTAGCGGGGAACACAGATACGCAGTATTTT
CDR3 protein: CSARGAGLAGNTDTQYF

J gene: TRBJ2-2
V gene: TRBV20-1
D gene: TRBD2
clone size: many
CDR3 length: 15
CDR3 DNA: TGCAGTGCCGCCGTGGTAGCGGGTCGCACCGGGGAGCTGTTTTTT
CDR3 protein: CSAAVVAGRTGELFF

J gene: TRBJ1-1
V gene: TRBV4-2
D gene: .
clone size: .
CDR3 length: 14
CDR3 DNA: TGTGCCAGCAGCAACCACCAAGGAGCAAATGAAGCTTTCTTT
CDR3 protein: CASSNHQGANEAFF

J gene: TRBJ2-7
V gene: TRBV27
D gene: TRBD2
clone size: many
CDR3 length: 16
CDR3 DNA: TGTGCCAGCAGTCCAAACTTAGCGGGGGTCCCCTACGAGCAGTACTTC
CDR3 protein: CASSPNLAGVPYEQYF

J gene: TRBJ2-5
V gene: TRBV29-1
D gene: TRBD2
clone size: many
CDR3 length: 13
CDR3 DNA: TGCAGCGCCCTCCGGGGGGGGCAAGAGACCCAGTACTTC
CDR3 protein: CSALRGGQETQYF

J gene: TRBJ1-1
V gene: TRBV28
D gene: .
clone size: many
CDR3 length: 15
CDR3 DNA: TGTGCCAGCAGCCCCCGCCCGCCGGAGAACACTGAAGCTTTCTTT
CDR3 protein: CASSPRPPENTEAFF

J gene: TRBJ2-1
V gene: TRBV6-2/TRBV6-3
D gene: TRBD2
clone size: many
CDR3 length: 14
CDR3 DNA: TGTGCCAGCAGTTACCTTAGCGGGACTAATGAGCAGTTCTTC
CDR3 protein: CASSYLSGTNEQFF

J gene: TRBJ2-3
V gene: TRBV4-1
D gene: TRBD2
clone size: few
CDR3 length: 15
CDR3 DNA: TGCGCCAGCAGCCGGGCTAGCGGTACCCCAGATACGCAGTATTTT
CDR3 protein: CASSRASGTPDTQYF

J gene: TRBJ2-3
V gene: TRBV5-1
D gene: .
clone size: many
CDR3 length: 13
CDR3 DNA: TGCGCCAGCAGCTTGGTTTCTCGCGATACGCAGTATTTT
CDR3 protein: CASSLVSRDTQYF

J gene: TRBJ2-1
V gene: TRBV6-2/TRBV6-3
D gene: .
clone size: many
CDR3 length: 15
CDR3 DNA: TGTGCCAGCTGTAAATCGGGCACCACCTACAATGAGCAGTTCTTC
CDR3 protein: CASCKSGTTYNEQFF

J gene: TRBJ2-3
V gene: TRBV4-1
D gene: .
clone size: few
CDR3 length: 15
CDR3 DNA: TGCGCCAGCAGCCAGACTAGTATTAGCGCAGATACGCAGTATTTT
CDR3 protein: CASSQTSISADTQYF

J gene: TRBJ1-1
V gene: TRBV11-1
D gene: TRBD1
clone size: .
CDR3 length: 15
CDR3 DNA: TGTGCCAGCAGCTGGGGACAGGGTCTGAACACTGAAGCTTTCTTT
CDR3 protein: CASSWGQGLNTEAFF

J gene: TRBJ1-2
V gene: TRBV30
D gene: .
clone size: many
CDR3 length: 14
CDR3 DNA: TGTGCCTGGAGTCCCAACAGGGTTGCCTATGGCTACACCTTC
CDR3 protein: CAWSPNRVAYGYTF

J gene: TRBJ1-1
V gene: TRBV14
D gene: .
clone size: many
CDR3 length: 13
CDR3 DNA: TGTGCCAGCAGCTACCGACCGGGGGCTGAAGCTTTCTTT
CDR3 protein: CASSYRPGAEAFF

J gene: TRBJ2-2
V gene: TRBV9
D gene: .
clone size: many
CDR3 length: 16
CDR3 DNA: TGTGCCAGCAGCGTAGCTCAAATGTGGCTAGGCGGGGAGCTGTTTTTT
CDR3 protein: CASSVAQMWLGGELFF

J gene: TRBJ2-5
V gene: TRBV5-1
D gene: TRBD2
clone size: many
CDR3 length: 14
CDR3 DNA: TGCGCCAGCAGCTCTAGCGGGAGTGGAGAGACCCAGTACTTC
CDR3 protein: CASSSSGSGETQYF

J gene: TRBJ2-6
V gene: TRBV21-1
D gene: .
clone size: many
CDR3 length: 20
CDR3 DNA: TGTGCCAGCAGCAATAAATCCTCGGGGGGACCCAACTCTGGGGCCAACGTCCTGACTTTC
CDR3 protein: CASSNKSSGGPNSGANVLTF

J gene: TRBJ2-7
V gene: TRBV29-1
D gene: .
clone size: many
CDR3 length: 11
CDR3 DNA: TGCAGCGTTGTGACTCCCTACGAGCAGTACTTC
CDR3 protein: CSVVTPYEQYF

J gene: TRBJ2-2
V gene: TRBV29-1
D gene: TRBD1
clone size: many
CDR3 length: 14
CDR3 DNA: TGCAGCGTAAGACGGACAGGCAACACCGGGGAGCTGTTTTTT
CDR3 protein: CSVRRTGNTGELFF

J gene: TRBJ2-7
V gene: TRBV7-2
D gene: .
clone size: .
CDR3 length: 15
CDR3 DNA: TGTGCCAGCAGCTTAGGAGGGGGGGGGTTTTACGAGCAGTACTTC
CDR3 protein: CASSLGGGGFYEQYF

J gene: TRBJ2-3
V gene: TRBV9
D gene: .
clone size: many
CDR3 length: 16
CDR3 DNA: TGTGCCAGCAGCGTAGGCGCGGAGTTCCCGACAGATACGCAGTATTTT
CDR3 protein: CASSVGAEFPTDTQYF